A selection of T cell receptor beta chains follows, all from one sample in a study of blood T cell repertoires in COVID-19. Data came from immunoSEQ multiplex PCR; TCRdb stores just in-frame clones and leaves some out. The profile shows around 200,000 clones, 80% to 90% of them singletons. What was sequenced was peripheral blood. All receptors come from a human donor with active or convalescent COVID-19. The donor label of this sample is uncertain. Each CDR3 is given with its conserved first and last residue. D genes are given only for firm matches. Clone size is stated in some rows and not others, as once, few, many or a class when expanded.

d_call clone_size j_call v_call cdr3_aa cdr3_nt
TRBD1 - TRBJ1-2 TRBV10-3 CAISESQGVFGYTF TGTGCCATCAGTGAGTCCCAGGGGGTGTTTGGCTACACCTTC
- - TRBJ2-5 TRBV7-9 CASSRDFQETQYF TGTGCCAGCAGCCGAGACTTCCAAGAGACCCAGTACTTC
TRBD2 - TRBJ2-5 TRBV29-1 CSVVPGTSGGAFETQYF TGCAGCGTTGTCCCCGGGACTAGCGGGGGGGCTTTTGAGACCCAGTACTTC
TRBD1 - TRBJ1-2 TRBV5-1 CASSWDRGGYTF TGCGCCAGCAGCTGGGACAGGGGTGGCTACACCTTC
- - TRBJ1-6 TRBV12-3/TRBV12-4 CASSFSPYGLHF TGTGCCAGCAGTTTCTCCCCCTACGGCCTCCACTTT
TRBD2 - TRBJ2-1 TRBV4-1 CASRPDWTSGSNEQFF TGCGCCAGCAGACCTGACTGGACTAGCGGGAGTAATGAGCAGTTCTTC
- few TRBJ1-2 TRBV6-5 CASSYSIGGDGGYTF TGTGCCAGCAGTTACTCGATTGGAGGGGATGGTGGCTACACCTTC
- - TRBJ1-4 TRBV19 CACWGGTNEKLFF TGTGCCTGCTGGGGGGGGACTAATGAAAAACTGTTTTTT
TRBD1 - TRBJ1-5 TRBV7-2 CASSQGGGNQPQHF TGTGCCAGCAGCCAGGGGGGAGGCAATCAGCCCCAGCATTTT
- - TRBJ1-3 TRBV7-2 CASSLGPSNSGNTIYF TGTGCCAGCAGCCTAGGCCCCTCTAACTCTGGAAACACCATATATTTT
TRBD2 once TRBJ2-7 TRBV4-2 CASSQDGASGYEQYF TGTGCCAGCAGCCAAGACGGGGCTAGCGGCTACGAGCAGTACTTC
TRBD2 - TRBJ2-7 TRBV7-2 CASRAPGTRSEQYF TGTGCCAGCAGGGCGCCCGGGACTAGATCCGAGCAGTACTTC
- once TRBJ2-2 TRBV5-6 CASSLVTLTNTGELFF TGTGCCAGCAGCCTTGTGACACTGACGAACACCGGGGAGCTGTTTTTT
- - TRBJ2-4 TRBV6-4 CASSDSGGGQNIQYF TGTGCCAGCAGTGACTCAGGGGGAGGGCAAAACATTCAGTACTTC
TRBD2 - TRBJ2-1 TRBV9 CASSVTSGGLGEQFF TGTGCCAGCAGCGTTACTAGCGGGGGGTTGGGTGAGCAGTTCTTC
TRBD1 - TRBJ2-2 TRBV9 CASSPPGQGRTGELFF TGTGCCAGCAGCCCGCCGGGACAGGGACGAACCGGGGAGCTGTTTTTT
TRBD2 - TRBJ2-2 TRBV24-1 CATSDPTSGGANTGELFF TGTGCCACCAGTGACCCGACTAGCGGGGGGGCCAACACCGGGGAGCTGTTTTTT